Following are 12 T cell receptor beta chains from one sample sequenced in a study of graft-versus-host responses after intestinal transplantation. These receptors have no identified antigens. Measured with immunoSEQ multiplex PCR; TCRdb has only the in-frame clones, and not every one. Of about 39,000 clones listed, nearly 95% are singletons. Sequencing used unstimulated CD8+ T cells sorted from spleen or lymph node cells, obtained before transplant. The receptor source for this set is a human donor who was the organ donor for an intestinal transplant.

The J gene is TRBJ2-2, the V gene TRBV19; D not certain. The V end was cut by 6 bases, the J end by 0 bases, with 2 bases between. Germline V lookup: CDR1 LNHDA, CDR2 SQIVND (reference sequence). This CDR3 is 12 amino acids long. The CDR3 sequence: CASSSNTGELFF. CDR3 DNA sequence: TGTGCCAGTAGCTCGAACACCGGGGAGCTGTTTTTT.

The chain recombines TRBV27 with TRBJ2-1, with 9 nucleotides matching TRBD2. The ends lost 5 bases at V and 4 bases at J; junction bases unmatched: 6. Germline lookup yields CDR1 MNHEY and CDR2 SMNVEV (reference sequence). The CDR3 has 15 amino acids. CDR3 sequence (DNA): TGTGCCAGCAGTATTAGCGGGGGCCTTTACAATGAGCAGTTCTTC. Its translation: CASSISGGLYNEQFF.

This clone was observed a handful of times. This chain joins TRBV6-6 and TRBJ2-7; D remains ambiguous. Per germline, CDR1 MNHNY and CDR2 SVGAGI (reference sequence). With 2 bases removed from V and 1 base from J, the gap between germline ends came to 6 bases. The CDR3 is made up of 13 amino acids. CDR3 protein: CASSYGESYEQYF. In DNA, the CDR3 is TGTGCCAGCAGTTACGGGGAATCCTACGAGCAGTACTTC.

The chain recombines TRBV6-5 with TRBJ2-7; 7 bases align to TRBD1. J lost 7 bases, V lost 4 bases, and 10 bases had no gene match. Germline V CDR1 and CDR2: MNHEY, SVGAGI. The CDR3 is 14 amino acids. CDR3: CASSSSGQPREQYF. CDR3 in DNA: TGTGCCAGCAGTTCCTCGGGACAGCCGAGGGAGCAGTACTTC.

This sequence joins TRBV19 and TRBJ1-2; possible D gene TRBD1, 6 bases. The CDR3 covers 13 residues. Germline CDR1 reads LNHDA; CDR2 reads SQIVND (reference sequence). Deletions cut 5 bases from V and 5 bases from J, with 12 bases between. The CDR3 is CASSWTATYGYTF. The CDR3 DNA reads as TGTGCCAGTAGTTGGACAGCGACGTATGGCTACACCTTC.

CDR3 nucleotide sequence: TGTGCCAGCAGTGGACTTGAAGCCCACGAGCAGTACTTC. Its translation: CASSGLEAHEQYF. The rearrangement joins TRBV2 to TRBJ2-7; no clear D gene. From germline, CDR1 is SNHLY and CDR2 FYNNEI. This CDR3 region has 13 residues. The V and J ends lost 4 bases and 5 bases respectively, with 12 bases between them. Drawing the rest from reference TRBV2 and TRBJ2-7, the complete variable domain is EPEVTQTPSHQVTQMGQEVILRCVPISNHLYFYWYRQILGQKVEFLVSFYNNEISEKSEIFDDQFSVERPDGSNFTLKIRSTKLEDSAMYFCASSGLEAHEQYFGPGTRLTVT.

The V gene is TRBV30, the J gene TRBJ1-5; D uncertain. The CDR3 covers 14 residues. CDR1 is GTSNPN, CDR2 SVGIG, per germline (reference sequence). V lost 2 bases and J lost 15, with 23 bases in between. The CDR3 nucleotides read TGTGCCTGGAGTCCCCAGGTGGGGTATCCAGCGTCGCATTTT. It specifies CAWSPQVGYPASHF.

The chain links TRBV28 to TRBJ1-1; a weak D match, TRBD1 (5 bases). The germline V gene has CDR1 MDHEN and CDR2 SYDVKM. CDR3 size: 13 residues. Deletions cut 10 bases from V and 1 base from J, with 13 bases between. This CDR3 is CATQVGGNTEAFF. The CDR3 DNA reads TGTGCCACCCAAGTCGGGGGGAACACTGAAGCTTTCTTT.

V and J are TRBV7-6 and TRBJ1-6; TRBD1 might be the D (5 bases). V was cut by 4 bases and J by 7 bases, with 14 bases left in between. The CDR3 runs 15 residues. Germline V gene lookup returns CDR1 SGHVS and CDR2 FNYEAQ. CDR3 DNA: TGTGCCAGCAGCTCCGTTACAGGCTTCAATTCACCCCTCCACTTT. Protein product: CASSSVTGFNSPLHF.

This clone appeared a single time. This chain connects TRBV6-1 to TRBJ1-4, with 7 bases that match TRBD1. V was pared by 3 bases and J by 8 bases, with 9 bases of the junction left unmatched. Germline V gene sequence: CDR1 MNHNS, CDR2 SASEGT. The CDR3 covers 15 residues. The CDR3 bases are TGTGCCAGCAGTGAGTTCTCCCAGGGGGAAGAAAAACTGTTTTTT. Translated: CASSEFSQGEEKLFF.

J is TRBJ2-2 and V is TRBV9, with D hard to call. The CDR3 runs to 12 residues. V was shortened by 4 bases and J by 0 bases, with 1 base between the two germline ends. Per germline, CDR1 SGDLS and CDR2 YYNGEE. For the CDR3, the DNA is TGTGCCAGCAGCCCGAACACCGGGGAGCTGTTTTTT. This gives the protein CASSPNTGELFF.

This clone was counted a single time. V usage is TRBV7-9 and J usage is TRBJ2-5, with a possible D match to TRBD1 (6 bases). The ends were cut back, 6 bases at V and 0 bases at J, with 17 bases in the middle. The CDR3 spans 16 residues. Germline values: CDR1 SEHNR, CDR2 FQNEAQ (reference sequence). CDR3 in amino acids: CASSLDSLSYQETQYF. Written as DNA, the CDR3 is TGTGCCAGCAGTTTGGACAGCCTAAGTTACCAAGAGACCCAGTACTTC.